This passage covers 18 T cell receptor beta chains from one sample sequenced in a study of identical twins. TCRdb re-called the 5' RACE reads with MiXCR, one entry per CDR3 protein. The sample carries a few hundred thousand distinct CDR3 sequences, over 9.5% recorded once. The sequenced material came from memory T cells sorted from blood. The receptors stem from a man between 45 and 60 years old in good health.

Ten or more counts support this clonotype. V and J are TRBV20-1 and TRBJ1-5; D might be TRBD1 (6 bases). Trimming removed 1 base at V and 0 bases at J, with 22 bases between. This CDR3 region has 19 residues. Germline V gene sequence: CDR1 DFQATT, CDR2 SNEGSKA (reference sequence). The CDR3 reads CSARGQTGGWDYSNQPQHF. CDR3 DNA: TGCAGTGCTAGAGGCCAAACGGGGGGCTGGGATTATAGCAATCAGCCCCAGCATTTT.

The chain recombines TRBV20-1 with TRBJ1-5; 7 nucleotides align to TRBD1. The CDR3 has 14 amino acids. The trim removed 5 bases at V and 8 bases at J, leaving 12 bases unmatched. In germline, CDR1 is DFQATT, CDR2 SNEGSKA (reference sequence). The CDR3 sequence: CSAGEGQPVKPQHF. The CDR3 nucleotides read TGCAGTGCTGGGGAGGGACAGCCAGTTAAGCCCCAGCATTTT.

This clonotype appeared a few times. The chain uses TRBV7-9 and TRBJ2-3, with 8 bases matching TRBD2. Germline-derived CDR1 and CDR2 are SEHNR and FQNEAQ (reference sequence). This CDR3 contains 15 residues. The junction had 4 bases not matched to a gene; V was cut back by 3 bases and J by 2 bases. CDR3 loop: CASSLSGGATDTQYF. CDR3 DNA: TGTGCCAGCAGCTTGTCCGGGGGGGCCACAGATACGCAGTATTTT.

Ten or more counts support this clonotype. The chain couples TRBV12-3 or TRBV12-4 to TRBJ2-1; the D gene is possibly TRBD1 (5 bases). V lost 6 bases and J 7 bases, leaving 7 bases between the germline ends. The CDR3 extends over 11 amino acids. CDR3 loop: CASSNRNEQFF. DNA of the CDR3: TGTGCCAGCAGCAACAGGAATGAGCAGTTCTTC.

This clonotype was counted ten times or more. The chain links TRBV5-1 to TRBJ2-5, with a possible D match to TRBD2 (6 bases). Germline CDR1 SGHRS, CDR2 YFSETQ. V shed 1 base and J shed 0 bases, with 13 bases lying between them. The CDR3 extends over 16 amino acids. CDR3 region: CASSLFSGGDQETQYF. The CDR3 DNA is TGCGCCAGCAGCTTGTTCAGCGGCGGGGACCAAGAGACCCAGTACTTC. The variable domain in full, completed from reference TRBV5-1 and TRBJ2-5, reads KAGVTQTPRYLIKTRGQQVTLSCSPISGHRSVSWYQQTPGQGLQFLFEYFSETQRNKGNFPGRFSGRQFSNSRSEMNVSTLELGDSALYLCASSLFSGGDQETQYFGPGTRLLVL.

This chain connects TRBV12-3 or TRBV12-4 to TRBJ2-5; possibly TRBD1 or TRBD2 for D (5 bases each). V was shortened by 8 bases and J by 2 bases, with 18 bases between the two germline ends. The CDR3 is 15 residues long. The CDR3 is CASGIPGPTQETQYF. CDR3 in DNA: TGTGCCAGCGGAATACCGGGACCGACACAAGAGACCCAGTACTTC.

This clonotype was seen repeatedly, ten times or more. CDR3 residues: CASSAQGGNTGELFF. CDR3 bases: TGCGCCAGCAGCGCACAGGGGGGGAACACCGGGGAGCTGTTTTTT. This chain links TRBV5-1 with TRBJ2-2; 8 bases align to TRBD1. Germline CDR1 SGHRS, CDR2 YFSETQ. J lost 1 base, V lost 4 bases, and 3 bases had no gene match. There are 15 residues in the CDR3.

The gene calls are TRBV20-1 and TRBJ2-3, with D unresolved. V lost 6 bases to trimming and J lost 4 bases, with 17 bases between them. The germline V gene has CDR1 DFQATT and CDR2 SNEGSKA (reference sequence). The CDR3 has 14 residues. CDR3 residues: CSAVDQGPPDTQYF. The CDR3 coding sequence is TGCAGTGCCGTGGATCAAGGCCCCCCAGATACGCAGTATTTT.

A word on this clonotype: One base away lies a much larger clone, so this may be a sequencing read error. Because it lacks the conserved phenylalanine or tryptophan at the end, this CDR3 is likely a read error. This chain connects TRBV6-5 to TRBJ1-4; D gene uncertain. The CDR3 is made up of 12 amino acids. Germline assignment: CDR1 MNHEY and CDR2 SVGAGI. V shed 4 bases and J shed 5 bases, with 5 bases lying between them. CDR3 in DNA: TGTGCCAGCAGTTCCCAAAATGAAAAACTGTTTCTT. Translated, it gives CASSSQNEKLFL.

There are many counts of this clonotype. V and J are TRBV4-3 and TRBJ2-1; TRBD1 is a possible D gene (5 bases). Between the trimmed V and J ends, which lost 1 base and 2 bases, there was a span of 9 bases. The CDR3 covers 15 residues. CDR1 is LGHNA, CDR2 YSLEER, per germline. CDR3 sequence (DNA): TGCGCCAGCAGCCAAGCAGTGGGGCCCTACAATGAGCAGTTCTTC. Encoded protein: CASSQAVGPYNEQFF.

The CDR3 DNA reads as TGTGCCACCAGCCGCCACGGGGGCGAGCAGTACTTC. Its translation: CATSRHGGEQYF. The J gene is TRBJ2-7, the V gene TRBV15, with D possibly matching TRBD2 (6 bases). CDR1 and CDR2 (germline): LNHNV, YYDKDF (reference sequence). The CDR3 is made up of 12 amino acids. Trimming cost V 5 bases and J 6 bases, with 11 bases left between them.

This clonotype was observed a handful of times. An end of the junction does not agree with germline; a read error may underlie this. This chain connects TRBV12-3 or TRBV12-4 to TRBJ2-3; 8 bases line up with TRBD2. The CDR3 is 11 amino acids. CDR3 nucleotide sequence: TGTGCCAGCAGTCCCGGGCGGCGGGGGGTTTTT. Amino acid sequence: CASSPGRRGVF.

The table lists this clonotype with a few counts. The chain uses TRBV29-1 and TRBJ2-1, with 9 bases fitting TRBD2. Looked up from germline, CDR1 is SQVTM and CDR2 is ANQGSEA. The trim removed 7 bases at V and 6 bases at J, leaving 19 bases unmatched. The CDR3 is 17 amino acids. The DNA of the CDR3 is TGCAGCGCGTGGGGGCGGGGGGGACCCCCCGCCCTCAATGAGCAGTTCTTC. Its protein is CSAWGRGGPPALNEQFF.

The table lists this clonotype with many counts. The CDR3 reads CASSQDKAGRAFF. DNA for the CDR3: TGCGCCAGCAGCCAAGATAAAGCGGGGAGGGCTTTCTTT. The chain links TRBV4-3 to TRBJ1-1; no definite D call. Germline assignment: CDR1 LGHNA and CDR2 YSLEER. The CDR3 spans 13 residues. V lost 0 bases, J lost 11 bases, and 13 bases lay in between.

The chain is built from TRBV4-3 and TRBJ1-2; weak D call: TRBD1 (5 bases). Germline CDR1 is LGHNA and CDR2 is YSLEER. This CDR3 region has 18 residues. Trimming left V 0 bases short and J 4 bases short, with 21 bases between. The CDR3 loop is CASSQDLQRAGRGYGYTF. CDR3 DNA sequence: TGCGCCAGCAGCCAAGATTTACAACGGGCAGGGAGGGGCTATGGCTACACCTTC.

The rearrangement uses TRBV3-1 and TRBJ1-2, with D unclear. Trimming took 1 base from V and 0 from J, leaving 9 bases between them. The CDR3 runs to 15 residues. Germline V gives CDR1 LGHDT, CDR2 YNNKEL (reference sequence). The CDR3 loop reads CASSQAPLANYGYTF. The CDR3 DNA sequence: TGTGCCAGCAGCCAAGCCCCCCTCGCTAACTATGGCTACACCTTC.

This clonotype was seen a few times. The rearrangement uses TRBV29-1 and TRBJ2-7, with 9 bases identical to TRBD1. V shed 7 bases and J 3 bases; nucleotides not matched to a gene: 7. The V gene's germline CDR1 is SQVTM and CDR2 ANQGSEA. The CDR3 length is 13 residues. The CDR3 protein is CSGMGQGRYEQYF. In DNA, the CDR3 is TGCAGCGGGATGGGACAGGGACGCTACGAGCAGTACTTC.

Many counts were recorded for this clonotype. This sequence joins TRBV19 and TRBJ1-5, with D hard to call. This CDR3 comprises 14 residues. Germline V gene lookup returns CDR1 LNHDA and CDR2 SQIVND (reference sequence). V lost 2 bases, J lost 2 bases, and 7 bases lay in between. The CDR3 DNA is TGTGCCAGTAGTATAAGCCGGCGCAATCAGCCCCAGCATTTT. It yields the protein CASSISRRNQPQHF.